The sequence of this T cell receptor (beta chain) was determined in a study of blood T cell repertoires in COVID-19. Profiling relied on immunoSEQ multiplex PCR, and the TCRdb table lists in-frame clones only, not all of them. Among 120,000 or so clones, approximately 90% were seen once, and the ten largest hold about 8%. This clone was recorded a few times. The clonotype was recovered from a man aged 50-59 years with acute or convalescent COVID-19. Sequencing input: peripheral blood.

Here the CDR3 DNA reads TGCAGCGTTGGCGGAAGTACGTGGACAGGGGCCTACGAGCAGTACTTC. Translation: CSVGGSTWTGAYEQYF. The chain is built from TRBV29-1 and TRBJ2-7; 9 bases agree with TRBD1. The CDR3 runs 16 residues. Germline V gene lookup returns CDR1 SQVTM and CDR2 ANQGSEA. V gave up 4 bases and J gave up 2 bases; unmatched junction bases: 12.